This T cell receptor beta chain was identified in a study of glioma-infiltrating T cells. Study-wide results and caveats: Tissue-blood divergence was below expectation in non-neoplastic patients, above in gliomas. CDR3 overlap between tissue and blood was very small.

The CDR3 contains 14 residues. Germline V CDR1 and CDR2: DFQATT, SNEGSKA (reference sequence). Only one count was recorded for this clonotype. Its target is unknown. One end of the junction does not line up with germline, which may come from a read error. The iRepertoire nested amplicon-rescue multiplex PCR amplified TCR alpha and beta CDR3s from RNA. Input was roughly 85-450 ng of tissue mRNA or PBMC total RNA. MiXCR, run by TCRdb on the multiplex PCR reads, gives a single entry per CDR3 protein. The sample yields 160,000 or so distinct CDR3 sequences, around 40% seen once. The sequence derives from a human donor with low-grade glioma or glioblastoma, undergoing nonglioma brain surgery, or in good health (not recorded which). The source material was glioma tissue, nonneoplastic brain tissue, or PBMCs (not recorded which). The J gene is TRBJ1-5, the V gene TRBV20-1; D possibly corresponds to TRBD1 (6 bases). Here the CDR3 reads CSAYGKGGYQHQHF. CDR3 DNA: TGCAGTGCTTATGGAAAGGGGGGGTATCAGCACCAGCATTTT.